The 9 T cell receptor beta chains presented below share a single source sample, sequenced in a study of cytomegalovirus exposure and HLA in healthy donors (dated by TCRdb to 2016 to 2017). Receptors were amplified or captured by the immunoSEQ multiplex PCR assay. For the multiplex PCR, a mixture combining 60 forward primers for TCR Vbeta segments and 13 reverse primers for TCR Jbeta segments was used. The table comes from immuneACCESS by way of TCRdb, which keeps in-frame sequences with V and J called. Part of the clones is missing from these tables; in studies checked, under half for an unresolved V gene and the rest for unknown reasons. This sample gives approximately 110,000 clones in total; roughly 81% of them show up just once. 0.85% to 1.4% of the sample is taken by the ten largest. Sequenced sample: PBMCs. Receptor source: a woman in her 30s in good health and CMV-seronegative.

There are a few counts of this clone. The chain joins TRBV6-1 to TRBJ1-5; no clear D. The germline V gene has CDR1 MNHNS and CDR2 SASEGT. The V end lost 5 bases, the J end lost 3 bases, and 11 bases lay between the germline ends. The CDR3 consists of 14 residues. The CDR3, as DNA: TGTGCCAGCAGTAGAGGTACGGACAATCAGCCCCAGCATTTT. Its protein is CASSRGTDNQPQHF.

There are a few counts of this clone. DNA of the CDR3: TGTGCCAGCAGACCGCAGAGGACAGGTCCGTACGAGCAGTACTTC. Amino acids: CASRPQRTGPYEQYF. This chain connects TRBV6-5 to TRBJ2-7; TRBD1 aligns across 7 bases. CDR1 MNHEY and CDR2 SVGAGI come from the germline V gene. Losses at the gene ends were 6 bases for V and 4 bases for J; bases not matched to a gene: 12. The CDR3 contains 15 residues.

This clone occurred a few times. The chain is built from TRBV2 and TRBJ2-5; TRBD2 aligns across 11 bases. The CDR3 totals 14 residues. The junction had 4 bases not matched to a gene; V was cut back by 6 bases and J by 4 bases. Germline V gives CDR1 SNHLY, CDR2 FYNNEI. CDR3 DNA: TGTGCCAGCAGGGTAGCGGGGGGGCCAGAGACCCAGTACTTC. This translates into CASRVAGGPETQYF.

This chain joins TRBV29-1 and TRBJ1-2; D may be TRBD1 (5 bases). CDR3 length equals 15 residues. The V and J ends lost 0 bases and 6 bases respectively, with 17 bases between them. Germline loops: CDR1 SQVTM, CDR2 ANQGSEA. CDR3 loop: CSVEEPLPGGHGYTF. Here the CDR3 DNA reads TGCAGCGTTGAAGAACCCCTCCCCGGGGGACATGGCTACACCTTC. The full variable domain, with the rest looked up from reference TRBV29-1 and TRBJ1-2, is SAVISQKPSRDICQRGTSLTIQCQVDSQVTMMFWYRQQPGQSLTLIATANQGSEATYESGFVIDKFPISRPNLTFSTLTVSNMSPEDSSIYLCSVEEPLPGGHGYTFGSGTRLTVV.

The chain links TRBV4-2 to TRBJ2-7, with D perhaps matching TRBD2 (6 bases). Germline CDR1 and CDR2: LGHNA and YNFKEQ. This CDR3 has 17 residues. V lost 3 bases, J lost 8 bases, and 26 bases lay in between. The CDR3 is CASSQIAGGTNGWKQYF. CDR3 coding DNA: TGTGCCAGCAGCCAGATCGCCGGCGGGACCAACGGGTGGAAGCAGTACTTC.

This chain uses TRBV27 with TRBJ2-3; 14 bases are a match to TRBD2. The CDR3 totals 14 residues. CDR1 is MNHEY, CDR2 SMNVEV, per germline (reference sequence). V dropped 8 bases and J dropped 4; count of bases not matched to a gene: 2. CDR3 region: CASVGLAGADTQYF. As DNA, the CDR3 is TGTGCCAGCGTGGGACTAGCGGGAGCAGATACGCAGTATTTT.

This chain joins TRBV9 and TRBJ2-7, with TRBD1 as a possible D gene (6 bases). Deletions cut 0 bases from V and 2 bases from J, with 9 bases between. This CDR3 spans 14 amino acids. CDR1 and CDR2 from the germline V gene are SGDLS and YYNGEE. The CDR3 here is CASSVGTVAYEQYF. In DNA, the CDR3 is TGTGCCAGCAGCGTAGGGACAGTTGCCTACGAGCAGTACTTC.

In its sample, this clone was seen once. The chain uses TRBV4-1 and TRBJ1-4; 10 positions match TRBD1. Trimming cost V 3 bases and J 7 bases; bases outside gene matches: 8. This CDR3 has 16 residues. Germline CDR1 is MGHRA and CDR2 is YSYEKL. CDR3 nucleotides: TGCGCCAGCAGCCACGACAGGGGGCTCGTAGTTGAAAAACTGTTTTTT. Its protein product is CASSHDRGLVVEKLFF.

The chain has TRBV13 and TRBJ1-2, with a weak D call TRBD1 (5 bases). Trimming removed 4 bases from V and 8 bases from J, with 14 bases in between. The CDR3 is 13 residues long. Germline V CDR1 and CDR2: PRHDT, FYEKMQ (reference sequence). CDR3 residues: CASSSTGVWGYTF. Here the CDR3 DNA reads TGTGCCAGCAGCTCGACGGGGGTATGGGGCTACACCTTC. Looking up the rest from reference TRBV13 and TRBJ1-2 gives the full variable domain: AAGVIQSPRHLIKEKRETATLKCYPIPRHDTVYWYQQGPGQDPQFLISFYEKMQSDKGSIPDRFSAQQFSDYHSELNMSSLELGDSALYFCASSSTGVWGYTFGSGTRLTVV.